Below are 27 T cell receptor beta chains sequenced from a single sample in a study of identical twins. TCRdb processed the 5' RACE reads anew with MiXCR; each CDR3 protein has one entry. The data hold about 530,000 distinct CDR3 sequences, with approximately 20% observed a single time. This sample also belongs to another study, concerning yellow fever vaccine responses in identical twins.

Input material: CD4+ T cells sorted from blood. All receptors derive from a young woman in good health.

In its sample, this clonotype was seen a few times. This chain joins TRBV24-1 and TRBJ2-5; 11 bases are a match to TRBD2. CDR3 length equals 17 residues. Germline CDR1 is KGHDR and CDR2 is SFDVKD. With 4 bases clipped from V and 3 bases from J, the junction kept 9 bases outside the gene matches. CDR3 coding DNA: TGTGCCACCAGTGACCGGATACTAGCGGGGGCGGAAGAGACCCAGTACTTC. Translating it yields CATSDRILAGAEETQYF.

The chain combines TRBV19 with TRBJ2-3; D is perhaps TRBD1 (7 bases). V was clipped by 3 bases and J by 2 bases, with 15 bases between them. The CDR3 runs to 16 residues. Per the germline V gene, CDR1 is LNHDA and CDR2 is SQIVND (reference sequence). The CDR3 region is CASSIRGQGVTDTQYF. The CDR3 DNA is TGTGCCAGTAGTATCCGGGGGCAGGGGGTCACAGATACGCAGTATTTT. Complete variable domain (other parts from reference TRBV19 and TRBJ2-3): DGGITQSPKYLFRKEGQNVTLSCEQNLNHDAMYWYRQDPGQGLRLIYYSQIVNDFQKGDIAEGYSVSREKKESFPLTVTSAQKNPTAFYLCASSIRGQGVTDTQYFGPGTRLTVL.

J is TRBJ1-5 and V is TRBV10-3; D is possibly TRBD1 (6 bases). Looked up from germline, CDR1 is ENHRY and CDR2 is SYGVKD. V was pared by 3 bases and J by 6 bases, with 15 bases between. The length of the CDR3 is 15 residues. The CDR3 DNA is TGTGCCATCAGTGATGGGGGCCGGGGGGTTCAGCCCCAGCATTTT. This translates into CAISDGGRGVQPQHF.

The J gene is TRBJ2-1, the V gene TRBV24-1, with 11 bases matching TRBD1. Germline-derived CDR1 and CDR2 are KGHDR and SFDVKD. The CDR3 is 14 residues long. Losses at the gene ends were 8 bases for V and 7 bases for J; bases not matched to a gene: 6. The CDR3 spells CATTPGQGVNEQFF. The CDR3 DNA sequence: TGTGCCACCACTCCGGGACAGGGGGTAAATGAGCAGTTCTTC.

This chain joins TRBV19 and TRBJ2-3; D not certain. The CDR3 has 13 amino acids. The V end lost 3 bases, the J end lost 6 bases, and 10 bases lay between the germline ends. CDR1 is LNHDA, CDR2 SQIVND, per germline (reference sequence). CDR3 sequence reads: CASSIRERDTQYF. The CDR3 coding sequence is TGTGCCAGTAGTATTCGAGAGAGGGATACGCAGTATTTT.

The chain carries TRBV20-1 and TRBJ2-2; 8 bases agree with TRBD1. Germline CDR1 reads DFQATT; CDR2 reads SNEGSKA (reference sequence). The CDR3 has 16 amino acids. V was pared by 0 bases and J by 7 bases, with 10 bases of the junction left unmatched. Here the CDR3 DNA reads TGCAGTGCTAGAGATACGCGAGCAGGGGGCCACGGGGAGCTGTTTTTT. It is translated as CSARDTRAGGHGELFF.

This clonotype has just a few counts. The chain is built from TRBV6-5 and TRBJ2-7, with D possibly matching TRBD1 (5 bases). This CDR3 contains 15 residues. Between the trimmed V and J ends, which lost 0 bases and 9 bases, there was a span of 18 bases. Looked up from germline, CDR1 is MNHEY and CDR2 is SVGAGI. In DNA, the CDR3 is TGTGCCAGCAGTTACTCCTGGACAACCCGGACCGGGCAGTACTTC. Amino acids: CASSYSWTTRTGQYF.

This clonotype was seen a handful of times. The V call is TRBV7-3, the J call TRBJ1-1; 7 bases align to TRBD1. The CDR3 extends over 16 amino acids. Per the germline V gene, CDR1 is SGHTA and CDR2 is FQGTGA. The J segment lost 1 base and the V segment lost 1 base, leaving 6 bases of the junction unmatched. CDR3 DNA: TGTGCCAGCAGCTTAATGGGGGGACAGACGAACACTGAAGCTTTCTTT. Encoded protein: CASSLMGGQTNTEAFF.

The chain uses TRBV28 and TRBJ1-2; 8 nucleotides align to TRBD1. V trimming: 6 bases; J trimming: 5 bases; junction bases outside the gene matches: 8. This CDR3 is 14 amino acids long. The germline gives CDR1 MDHEN, CDR2 SYDVKM. CDR3 bases: TGTGCCAGCAGCCCCGGCGACAGGGGATATGGCTACACCTTC. It translates to CASSPGDRGYGYTF.

The table lists this clonotype with a few counts. This rearrangement joins TRBV5-1 to TRBJ2-1; 10 bases agree with TRBD2. V lost 0 bases and J lost 4; bases outside the gene matches: 10. Germline-derived CDR1 and CDR2 are SGHRS and YFSETQ. The CDR3 is 18 residues long. CDR3 residues: CASSLASVAGGIYNEQFF. The CDR3 nucleotides are TGCGCCAGCAGCTTGGCTAGTGTAGCGGGAGGAATATACAATGAGCAGTTCTTC.

This chain uses TRBV5-6 with TRBJ2-7, with D maybe TRBD1 (5 bases). Germline-derived CDR1 and CDR2 are SGHDT and YYEEEE. This CDR3 is built from 13 residues. The germline V and J ends were trimmed by 0 bases and 6 bases, with 10 bases remaining between them. The CDR3 protein is CASSLVGRAEQYV. CDR3 coding DNA: TGTGCCAGCAGCTTGGTTGGCAGGGCCGAGCAGTACGTC.

The chain combines TRBV15 with TRBJ2-1; tentative D call: TRBD2 (6 bases). Germline V gene sequence: CDR1 LNHNV, CDR2 YYDKDF (reference sequence). V lost 5 bases and J lost 12, with 26 bases in between. CDR3 length: 16 amino acids. The CDR3 is CATSLPGTAGSWGQFF. CDR3 DNA sequence: TGTGCCACCAGCTTACCCGGGACGGCGGGGTCATGGGGGCAGTTCTTC.

This chain joins TRBV6-1 and TRBJ2-2; TRBD1 agrees at 8 bases. The germline CDR1 and CDR2 sequences are MNHNS and SASEGT. Trimming at V came to 5 bases and at J to 5 bases, leaving 7 bases not matched to a gene. The CDR3 totals 15 residues. The CDR3 DNA is TGTGCCAGCAGTCCCCCCTGGACAGGGACCGGGGAGCTGTTTTTT. Its translation is CASSPPWTGTGELFF.

A few counts support this clonotype. This sequence joins TRBV6-5 and TRBJ2-1, with D maybe TRBD2 (6 bases). Germline CDR1 and CDR2: MNHEY and SVGAGI. CDR3 length: 16 residues. Trimming stripped 0 bases from V and 4 bases from J, with 13 bases between. The CDR3 is CASSYSSSAGYNEQFF. The CDR3 DNA follows: TGTGCCAGCAGTTACTCGAGTAGCGCGGGGTACAATGAGCAGTTCTTC.

This CDR3 reads CASSYSEARSPLHF. Written as DNA, the CDR3 is TGTGCCAGCAGTTACTCCGAGGCACGATCACCCCTCCACTTT. The chain has TRBV6-5 and TRBJ1-6, with D uncertain. CDR3 length: 14 amino acids. Germline lookup yields CDR1 MNHEY and CDR2 SVGAGI. The ends were cut back, 0 bases at V and 10 bases at J, with 10 bases in the middle.

The J gene is TRBJ1-5, the V gene TRBV6-1; D unresolved. Germline assignment: CDR1 MNHNS and CDR2 SASEGT. The CDR3 length is 13 residues. The V gene lost 3 bases and the J gene lost 7 bases, with 10 bases spanning the gap. As DNA, the CDR3 is TGTGCCAGCAGTGAGCCGGGTAGGCAGCCCCAGCATTTT. Its protein product is CASSEPGRQPQHF.

The rearrangement joins TRBV24-1 to TRBJ2-2; 8 bases agree with TRBD2. The CDR3 is made up of 17 amino acids. The germline V gene has CDR1 KGHDR and CDR2 SFDVKD. After removal of 7 bases from V and 1 base from J, the junction contained 10 bases not matched to a gene. CDR3 protein: CATSRGGLAGNTGELFF. CDR3 coding DNA: TGTGCCACCAGCCGGGGGGGGCTAGCGGGGAACACCGGGGAGCTGTTTTTT.

The chain uses TRBV20-1 and TRBJ2-1, with TRBD2 matching over 8 bases. This CDR3 comprises 16 residues. CDR1 is DFQATT, CDR2 SNEGSKA, per germline (reference sequence). V shed 8 bases and J 3 bases; nucleotides not matched to a gene: 15. The chain's CDR3 is CSPLGAGGTGYNEQFF. As DNA, the CDR3 is TGCAGTCCCCTGGGGGCGGGAGGTACCGGCTACAATGAGCAGTTCTTC.

This clonotype was detected ten times or more. This sequence joins TRBV20-1 and TRBJ2-1; D uncertain. The germline V gene has CDR1 DFQATT and CDR2 SNEGSKA (reference sequence). Trimming pared 6 bases from V and 5 bases from J, leaving 17 bases between. The CDR3 extends over 14 amino acids. CDR3: CSATPALPDNEQFF. As DNA, the CDR3 is TGCAGTGCGACCCCGGCACTTCCTGACAATGAGCAGTTCTTC.

The genes are TRBV4-1 and TRBJ2-2, with D perhaps assigned TRBD1 or TRBD2 (5 bases each). From germline, CDR1 is MGHRA and CDR2 YSYEKL. The CDR3 is made up of 16 amino acids. V was clipped by 4 bases and J by 6 bases, with 18 bases between them. CDR3 coding DNA: TGCGCCAGCAGCCGAGCACTCGGGGCGCTGGCCGGGGAGCTGTTTTTT. Protein product: CASSRALGALAGELFF.

The chain links TRBV14 to TRBJ2-1; D ambiguous. CDR1 and CDR2 from the germline V gene are SGHDN and FVKESK. V was shortened by 2 bases and J by 0 bases, with 5 bases between the two germline ends. CDR3 length: 14 residues. The CDR3 sequence: CASSQKSSYNEQFF. CDR3 in DNA: TGTGCCAGCAGCCAAAAGAGCTCCTACAATGAGCAGTTCTTC. Together with reference TRBV14 and TRBJ2-1, the CDR3 gives the full variable domain: EAGVTQFPSHSVIEKGQTVTLRCDPISGHDNLYWYRRVMGKEIKFLLHFVKESKQDESGMPNNRFLAERTGGTYSTLKVQPAELEDSGVYFCASSQKSSYNEQFFGPGTRLTVL.

CDR3 sequence reads: CASSERVEGSRAEAFF. CDR3 in DNA: TGTGCCAGCAGTGAAAGGGTTGAAGGGAGTAGGGCTGAAGCTTTCTTT. The chain links TRBV25-1 to TRBJ1-1, with D hard to call. This CDR3 contains 16 residues. V shed 2 bases and J shed 6 bases, with 19 bases lying between them. The germline gives CDR1 MGHDK, CDR2 SYGVNS.

This clonotype was seen only a few times. The chain is built from TRBV9 and TRBJ2-1, with TRBD1 identical over 10 bases. V lost 6 bases to trimming and J lost 0 bases; unmatched junction nucleotides: 18. CDR1 and CDR2 from the germline V gene are SGDLS and YYNGEE. The CDR3 is made up of 20 amino acids. The CDR3 loop reads CASTSRGGQGPDNSYNEQFF. The DNA of the CDR3 is TGTGCCAGCACGTCGAGGGGGGGACAGGGGCCTGATAACTCCTACAATGAGCAGTTCTTC.

This rearrangement joins TRBV28 to TRBJ2-7; 9 bases fit TRBD2. With 2 bases clipped from V and 5 bases from J, the junction kept 4 bases outside the gene matches. Germline lookup yields CDR1 MDHEN and CDR2 SYDVKM. The CDR3 has 14 amino acids. CDR3 sequence reads: CASSLGSGGDEQYV. The CDR3 coding sequence is TGTGCCAGCAGTTTAGGTAGCGGGGGCGACGAGCAGTACGTC.

The chain uses TRBV2 and TRBJ2-3; D not resolved. The CDR3 is made up of 15 amino acids. V was cut by 8 bases and J by 3 bases, with 18 bases left in between. From germline, CDR1 is SNHLY and CDR2 FYNNEI. CDR3 in DNA: TGTGCCAGCCACCGACGGAGACTCCTTACAGATACGCAGTATTTT. Amino acids: CASHRRRLLTDTQYF.

This clonotype has only a few counts. The genes are TRBV24-1 and TRBJ2-1; 8 nucleotides agree with TRBD1. The junction had 11 bases not matched to a gene; V was cut back by 4 bases and J by 10 bases. Germline CDR1 KGHDR, CDR2 SFDVKD. This CDR3 comprises 15 residues. CDR3 residues: CATSEQGQGPREQFF. In DNA form, the CDR3 reads TGTGCCACCAGTGAACAAGGACAGGGCCCAAGGGAGCAGTTCTTC.

This clonotype occurred a few times. CDR3 coding DNA: TGTGCCAGCAGCCAAGACATACTGACGGAACAAGAGACCCAGTACTTC. This sequence encodes CASSQDILTEQETQYF. The J gene is TRBJ2-5, the V gene TRBV3-1; D is uncertain. Per germline, CDR1 LGHDT and CDR2 YNNKEL (reference sequence). The CDR3 is made up of 16 amino acids. V was clipped by 0 bases and J by 2 bases, with 13 bases between them.